This T cell receptor beta chain originates from a study of somatic mutations in cytotoxic T cells in rheumatoid arthritis. Notes on the study in general: In about an eighth of the roughly 65 patients, the largest CD8+ clone exceeded 20% of CD8+ cells.

As regards this clone: What it binds is not known.

Only in-frame clones appear in the TCRdb table, and some are missing; sequencing was by immunoSEQ multiplex PCR. The repertoire holds 23,000 or so clones, with roughly 74% as singletons. Positive magnetic bead selection, which isolated the CD4+ and CD8+ cells, was followed by a flow cytometry check of purity. With 0 bases clipped from V and 4 bases from J, the junction kept 6 bases outside the gene matches. The CDR3 has 15 residues. The V gene's germline CDR1 is MNHEY and CDR2 SVGAGI. V is TRBV6-5 and J is TRBJ2-7; 7 nucleotides line up with TRBD1. This TCR was sampled from a woman between 18 and 30 years old in good health. The sequenced sample consisted of CD8+ T cells sorted from blood. The CDR3 sequence: CASSYSDRAAYEQYF. For the CDR3, the DNA is TGTGCCAGCAGTTACTCCGACAGGGCGGCGTACGAGCAGTACTTC.